This paragraph reports one T cell receptor beta chain. The sample comes from a study of blood T cell repertoires in COVID-19. Across the study: Both acute and convalescent COVID-19 samples were obtained from the United States, Italy and Spain.

V lost 2 bases, J lost 7 bases, and 3 bases stayed unmatched. The CDR3 spans 15 residues. Per germline, CDR1 ENHRY and CDR2 SYGVKD. Original processing methods: Reference gene primers were amplified, and this amplification served to estimate nucleated cell counts. The method was immunoSEQ multiplex PCR; TCRdb's version includes in-frame clones alone and lacks a portion of them. V and J calls and clone size are those listed in that table; D and trimming were worked out from the DNA. The data hold over 250,000 clones, with 85% to 90% observed a single time. The age range of participants was 18 to 89 years, with residence in around 22 US areas. Clinical history as reported by participants underpinned cohort assignment.

The sequenced material came from PBMCs or T cells enriched from blood (not recorded which). This clonotype originated in a woman aged 60-75 years who had recovered from COVID-19. The J gene is TRBJ1-6, the V gene TRBV10-3; 9 nucleotides line up with TRBD1. The CDR3 protein is CAISEAGTGNSPLHF. The CDR3 region has the DNA TGTGCCATCAGTGAGGCGGGGACAGGGAATTCACCCCTCCACTTT.